The T cell receptor (beta chain) under discussion was sequenced for a study of blood T cell repertoires in COVID-19. Turning to the study itself: Researchers got acute and convalescent COVID-19 samples from the United States, Italy and Spain. The analysed material was cDNA or gDNA that came from T cells, B-cell-depleted T cells, or PBMCs.

This clone was counted once. The CDR3 consists of 13 residues. CDR1 and CDR2 (germline): ENHRY, SYGVKD. Trimming stripped 4 bases from V and 2 bases from J, with 8 bases between. Sequencing was performed with immunoSEQ multiplex PCR; in TCRdb, only in-frame clones are kept and a portion is missing. There are under 55,000 clones in the sample; 80% occur only once, and around 19% lies in the top ten. Sequencing used peripheral blood. The sequence was obtained from a man between 65 and 79 years old with acute or convalescent COVID-19. This rearrangement joins TRBV10-3 to TRBJ1-2; D is ambiguous. CDR3 bases: TGTGCCATCAGTGGCCGGGAGAACTATGGCTACACCTTC. Translated: CAISGRENYGYTF.